The 20 T cell receptor beta chains below were found in one sample sequenced in a study of T cell repertoires in cytomegalovirus infection. These TCRs' antigens remain unknown. TCRdb analysed the reads with MiXCR anew, one entry per CDR3 protein. Of about 920,000 distinct CDR3 sequences in the sample, approximately 32% were seen once. Material: cultured CD8+ T cells from PBMCs, obtained from culture after CMV antigen stimulation. The receptors come from a human donor in good health (CMV status not recorded). Some clones in this sample may be carry-over from other donors' samples.

This clonotype showed up just a few times. V and J are TRBV28 and TRBJ2-7; D unresolved. CDR1 and CDR2 (germline): MDHEN, SYDVKM. This CDR3 has 12 amino acids. V lost 6 bases, J lost 3 bases, and 9 bases lay in between. CDR3 loop: CASSRLNYEQYV. In nucleotides, the CDR3 is TGTGCCAGCAGCCGATTAAACTACGAGCAGTACGTC.

The CDR3 protein is CASSLWDIPYEQYV. The CDR3 DNA sequence: TGTGCCAGCAGTTTATGGGACATTCCCTACGAGCAGTACGTC. V and J are TRBV28 and TRBJ2-7; D is possibly TRBD1 (5 bases). The CDR3 length is 14 residues. Deletions cut 0 bases from V and 2 bases from J, with 8 bases between. CDR1 and CDR2 (germline): MDHEN, SYDVKM.

This chain links TRBV6-6 with TRBJ2-1, with a possible D match to TRBD2 (7 bases). Germline CDR1 is MNHNY and CDR2 is SVGAGI (reference sequence). The CDR3 totals 16 residues. V was pared by 4 bases and J by 4 bases, with 17 bases between. This CDR3 reads CASSLNAAGAYNEQFF. CDR3 nucleotide sequence: TGTGCCAGCAGTTTGAATGCGGCGGGGGCTTACAATGAGCAGTTCTTC.

The CDR3, as DNA: TGTGCCAGTAGGGTCCCCGGGACGATACTACCTACCGGGGAGCTGTTTTTT. Its protein product is CASRVPGTILPTGELFF. V is TRBV19 and J is TRBJ2-2; perhaps D is TRBD1 or TRBD2 (5 bases each). CDR1 LNHDA and CDR2 SQIVND come from the germline V gene (reference sequence). This CDR3 has 17 residues. The V end lost 6 bases, the J end lost 5 bases, and 22 bases lay between the germline ends.

The gene calls are TRBV6-2 or TRBV6-3 and TRBJ2-7, with D hard to call. Germline CDR1 MNHEY, CDR2 SVGEGT. V was trimmed by 2 bases and J by 1 base, leaving 6 bases between them. The CDR3 is 13 amino acids. CDR3 loop: CASSYGNSYEQYV. The CDR3 DNA reads TGTGCCAGCAGTTACGGGAATTCCTACGAGCAGTACGTC.

The V call is TRBV27, the J call TRBJ1-1; D possibly corresponds to TRBD1 (6 bases). This CDR3 is built from 15 residues. Trimming left V 5 bases short and J 7 bases short, with 20 bases between. The germline V gene has CDR1 MNHEY and CDR2 SMNVEV (reference sequence). The CDR3: CASSPRQVSQIEAFF. CDR3 DNA sequence: TGTGCCAGCAGTCCTCGACAGGTTTCACAAATTGAAGCTTTCTTT.

Note on this clonotype: Mismatch with germline at one junction end may stem from a read error. The chain employs TRBV7-9 and TRBJ2-2, with 7 nucleotides matching TRBD2. The CDR3 sequence is 13 residues long. Looked up from germline, CDR1 is SEHNR and CDR2 is FQNEAQ (reference sequence). The CDR3 reads CANSSGGIGELFF. In DNA form, the CDR3 reads TGTGCCAACAGCTCGGGGGGAATCGGGGAGCTGTTTTTT. Variable domain in full (rest from reference TRBV7-9 and TRBJ2-2): DTGVSQNPRHKITKRGQNVTFRCDPISEHNRLYWYRQTLGQGPEFLTYFQNEAQLEKSRLLSDRFSAERPKGSFSTLEIQRTEQGDSAMYLCANSSGGIGELFFGEGSRLTVL.

A few counts support this clonotype. V and J are TRBV27 and TRBJ2-4; 9 bases are shared with TRBD2. Germline V gives CDR1 MNHEY, CDR2 SMNVEV (reference sequence). This CDR3 is built from 15 residues. Trimming at V came to 4 bases and at J to 5 bases, leaving 6 bases not matched to a gene. The CDR3 here is CASSSLSGGENIQYF. The CDR3 DNA reads TGTGCCAGCAGTTCCCTTAGCGGGGGCGAAAACATTCAGTACTTC.

To note about this clonotype: A clone one base away is much larger, so this may be a read error. In nucleotides, the CDR3 is TGTGCCAGCAGCTTAGTTCATGGGATCTACAATGAGCAGTTCTTC. Its translation is CASSLVHGIYNEQFF. The chain has TRBV7-6 and TRBJ2-1; D not certain. Per the germline V gene, CDR1 is SGHVS and CDR2 is FNYEAQ. The CDR3 spans 15 residues. The V end lost 1 base, the J end lost 3 bases, and 10 bases lay between the germline ends. Looking up the rest from reference TRBV7-6 and TRBJ2-1 gives the full variable domain: GAGVSQSPRYKVTKRGQDVALRCDPISGHVSLYWYRQALGQGPEFLTYFNYEAQQDKSGLPNDRFSAERPEGSISTLTIQRTEQRDSAMYRCASSLVHGIYNEQFFGPGTRLTVL.

This clonotype was seen only a few times. The chain employs TRBV10-3 and TRBJ1-5, with D tentatively TRBD1 (5 bases). This CDR3 is built from 14 residues. Trimming cost V 2 bases and J 0 bases, with 5 bases left between them. Germline CDR1 is ENHRY and CDR2 is SYGVKD. The CDR3 nucleotides read TGTGCCATCAGTGAGGACAGTAGCAATCAGCCCCAGCATTTT. It encodes CAISEDSSNQPQHF.

CDR3 region: CASSTRDRGLSEKLFF. In nucleotides, the CDR3 is TGTGCCAGTAGTACCCGGGACAGGGGTTTAAGCGAAAAACTGTTTTTT. The chain links TRBV19 to TRBJ1-4, with TRBD1 matching 10 bases. Looked up from germline, CDR1 is LNHDA and CDR2 is SQIVND (reference sequence). The CDR3 spans 16 residues. V dropped 4 bases and J dropped 8; count of bases not matched to a gene: 10.

J is TRBJ2-1 and V is TRBV6-6, with a tentative D call TRBD2 (5 bases). Per the germline V gene, CDR1 is MNHNY and CDR2 is SVGAGI (reference sequence). The CDR3 covers 14 residues. With 2 bases removed from V and 9 bases from J, the gap between germline ends came to 14 bases. The CDR3 DNA reads TGTGCCAGCAGTTACAACGGGGTATGGGGTGAGCAGTTCTTC. The encoded protein is CASSYNGVWGEQFF.

This clonotype has more than one count but fewer than ten. This chain uses TRBV12-3 or TRBV12-4 with TRBJ1-4; TRBD1 might be the D (5 bases). The CDR3 extends over 18 amino acids. The ends were cut back, 3 bases at V and 4 bases at J, with 21 bases in the middle. CDR3 region: CASSFILDSPSFNEKLFF. CDR3 bases: TGTGCCAGCAGTTTCATTTTAGACAGCCCGTCCTTTAATGAAAAACTGTTTTTT.

The chain employs TRBV7-4 and TRBJ2-7; D may be TRBD1 (6 bases). The V end was cut by 6 bases, the J end by 7 bases, with 13 bases between. The V gene's germline CDR1 is SGHVT and CDR2 SQSDAQ. There are 12 residues in the CDR3. The CDR3 DNA is TGTGCCAGCAGTTGGACAGCCGATGAGCAGTACGTC. The encoded protein is CASSWTADEQYV.

In this sample, this clonotype turned up a few times. At one end, the junction sequence differs from germline, possibly due to a read error. The gene calls are TRBV20-1 and TRBJ2-1, with TRBD1 as a possible D gene (9 bases). This CDR3 contains 16 residues. CDR1 and CDR2 (germline): DFQATT, SNEGSKA (reference sequence). CDR3 amino acids: CSSSDSGTGYYNEQFF. DNA of the CDR3: TGCAGTTCTAGCGATAGCGGGACAGGGTACTACAATGAGCAGTTCTTC.

This clonotype was seen a handful of times. The rearrangement uses TRBV7-9 and TRBJ2-7, with 7 nucleotides matching TRBD2. Losses at the gene ends were 5 bases for V and 5 bases for J; bases not matched to a gene: 6. The CDR3 covers 13 residues. Germline loops: CDR1 SEHNR, CDR2 FQNEAQ (reference sequence). CDR3: CASSQAGDHEQYV. The CDR3 coding sequence is TGTGCCAGCAGCCAGGCGGGGGACCACGAGCAGTACGTC.

Many counts were recorded for this clonotype. The J gene is TRBJ2-4, the V gene TRBV7-9, with D possibly being TRBD1 (6 bases). The CDR3 has 16 amino acids. V was shortened by 6 bases and J by 3 bases, with 18 bases between the two germline ends. Germline assignment: CDR1 SEHNR and CDR2 FQNEAQ (reference sequence). In DNA, the CDR3 is TGTGCCAGCAGTCGACAGGACGGTTGGTTCAAAAACATTCAGTACTTC. Encoded protein: CASSRQDGWFKNIQYF.

This clonotype was detected a few times. The V and J genes are TRBV6-1 and TRBJ2-2; 8 bases line up with TRBD1. Trimming cost V 8 bases and J 3 bases; bases outside gene matches: 11. The CDR3 runs to 16 residues. In germline, CDR1 is MNHNS, CDR2 SASEGT. The CDR3, as DNA: TGTGCCAGCTTCCCCTTCCAGGGGGCTTACACCGGGGAGCTGTTTTTT. Translation gives CASFPFQGAYTGELFF.

This chain joins TRBV15 and TRBJ1-5, with a weak D call TRBD1 (5 bases). This CDR3 comprises 17 residues. Germline-derived CDR1 and CDR2 are LNHNV and YYDKDF (reference sequence). Trimming removed 0 bases at V and 6 bases at J, with 18 bases between. CDR3 in amino acids: CATSRDYKGTRTQPQHF. DNA of the CDR3: TGTGCCACCAGCAGAGATTATAAGGGGACCCGGACTCAGCCCCAGCATTTT. Supplemented by reference TRBV15 and TRBJ1-5, the full variable domain reads DAMVIQNPRYQVTQFGKPVTLSCSQTLNHNVMYWYQQKSSQAPKLLFHYYDKDFNNEADTPDNFQSRRPNTSFCFLDIRSPGLGDTAMYLCATSRDYKGTRTQPQHFGDGTRLSIL.

This clonotype was seen many times. The chain is built from TRBV7-6 and TRBJ2-5; tentative D call: TRBD1 (6 bases). The CDR3 runs to 15 residues. Germline V gives CDR1 SGHVS, CDR2 FNYEAQ. The ends were cut back, 5 bases at V and 1 base at J, with 14 bases in the middle. The CDR3 region has the DNA TGTGCCAGCAGCCCACCCCCGGACAGCCAAGAGACCCAGTACTTC. Protein sequence: CASSPPPDSQETQYF.